What follows are 8 T cell receptor beta chains derived from one specimen sequenced in a study of blood T cells in healthy people across ages. Combining a sample-barcoded 5' primer with a J-beta primer mix, a second PCR ran for roughly 6 to 12 cycles. From the 5' RACE reads, TCRdb called clonotypes with MiXCR, one entry per CDR3 protein. Here the sample spans hundreds of thousands of distinct CDR3 sequences, 20% to 30% being singletons. These sequences were also reported in another study, on T cells of mothers and their children.

The sequencing input was blood. These receptor sequences come from a boy aged 5-17 years in good health.

The chain employs TRBV19 and TRBJ2-6; D unclear. The CDR3 sequence is 14 residues long. Germline CDR1 and CDR2: LNHDA and SQIVND (reference sequence). V lost 7 bases and J 6 bases, leaving 13 bases between the germline ends. CDR3 loop: CASTYRGEANVLTF. In DNA form, the CDR3 reads TGTGCCAGTACTTACCGCGGTGAGGCCAACGTCCTGACTTTC.

V usage is TRBV2 and J usage is TRBJ2-5; 7 bases fit TRBD1. In germline, CDR1 is SNHLY, CDR2 FYNNEI. The ends lost 2 bases at V and 13 bases at J; junction bases unmatched: 10. This CDR3 spans 13 amino acids. CDR3 DNA: TGTGCCAGCAGTGAATTGGGTGGGACAGAGCGGTACTTC. Its protein is CASSELGGTERYF.

This clonotype was seen only a few times. V is TRBV15 and J is TRBJ2-2, with D possibly being TRBD1 (6 bases). The length of the CDR3 is 15 residues. The germline V gene encodes CDR1 LNHNV and CDR2 YYDKDF (reference sequence). V was clipped by 6 bases and J by 0 bases, with 11 bases between them. The CDR3: CATRRQAANTGELFF. Here the CDR3 DNA reads TGTGCCACCAGAAGACAGGCGGCGAACACCGGGGAGCTGTTTTTT.

The genes are TRBV3-1 and TRBJ2-2; D is possibly TRBD2 (6 bases). Germline V gene sequence: CDR1 LGHDT, CDR2 YNNKEL (reference sequence). The germline V and J ends were trimmed by 4 bases and 3 bases, with 15 bases remaining between them. This CDR3 is 16 amino acids long. Here the CDR3 DNA reads TGTGCCAGCAGCCCTCGGGAGAGGCGGGACACCGGGGAGCTGTTTTTT. This codes for CASSPRERRDTGELFF. Using reference TRBV3-1 and TRBJ2-2 for the parts outside the CDR3, the full variable domain is DTAVSQTPKYLVTQMGNDKSIKCEQNLGHDTMYWYKQDSKKFLKIMFSYNNKELIINETVPNRFSPKSPDKAHLNLHINSLELGDSAVYFCASSPRERRDTGELFFGEGSRLTVL.

This clonotype was counted only a few times. This chain links TRBV27 with TRBJ1-1, with D possibly being TRBD1 (6 bases). The CDR3 consists of 13 residues. The V end lost 7 bases, the J end lost 5 bases, and 14 bases lay between the germline ends. Germline V gene sequence: CDR1 MNHEY, CDR2 SMNVEV (reference sequence). CDR3 bases: TGTGCCAGCAATCTTAGGGGGGGGACTGAAGCTTTCTTT. Its protein product is CASNLRGGTEAFF.

The chain has TRBV10-1 and TRBJ2-2; perhaps TRBD1 as D (6 bases). Germline V CDR1 and CDR2: WNHNN, SYGVQD (reference sequence). The CDR3 totals 15 residues. Trimming shortened V by 4 bases and J by 6 bases, and 15 bases separated the two germline ends. The CDR3, as DNA: TGCGCCAGCAGTGCGGGCAGGGGTCCGCCCGGGGAGCTGTTTTTT. Residues: CASSAGRGPPGELFF.

This clonotype was seen a handful of times. This sequence joins TRBV28 and TRBJ1-2; 7 bases are a match to TRBD1. Germline CDR1 is MDHEN and CDR2 is SYDVKM. J lost 8 bases, V lost 6 bases, and 9 bases had no gene match. This CDR3 has 13 amino acids. CDR3 region: CASSKGDSMGYTF. CDR3 DNA: TGTGCCAGCAGCAAGGGGGACAGTATGGGCTACACCTTC.

This clonotype was found a few times. The chain joins TRBV7-3 to TRBJ1-1; D not certain. CDR1 and CDR2 from the germline V gene are SGHTA and FQGTGA. The CDR3 spans 15 residues. The V and J ends lost 5 bases and 0 bases respectively, with 13 bases between them. For the CDR3, the DNA is TGTGCCAGCAGCCCAACCGGGCCTGTGAACACTGAAGCTTTCTTT. This codes for CASSPTGPVNTEAFF.